The 18 T cell receptor beta chains below were found in one sample sequenced in a study of T cell responses to AZD1222 COVID-19 vaccine. Some clones are missing from TCRdb's copy, which holds only in-frame ones; the method was immunoSEQ multiplex PCR. The table shows 240,000 or so clones, with 90% to 95% occurring only once. Specimen: peripheral blood, collected on day 0 of AZD1222 vaccination. All receptors derive from an adult in good health.

The rearrangement joins TRBV19 to TRBJ1-2, with D uncertain. CDR3 size: 12 residues. Per germline, CDR1 LNHDA and CDR2 SQIVND (reference sequence). V lost 6 bases, J lost 6 bases, and 11 bases lay in between. CDR3 amino acids: CASRGRRDGYTF. In DNA, the CDR3 is TGTGCCAGTAGAGGGCGGCGGGATGGCTACACCTTC.

The chain uses TRBV27 and TRBJ2-6, with D unclear. V dropped 5 bases and J dropped 0 bases, with 5 bases sitting between them. The CDR3 totals 14 residues. Germline V CDR1 and CDR2: MNHEY, SMNVEV (reference sequence). Written as DNA, the CDR3 is TGTGCCAGCAGTGCCCCCTCTGGGGCCAACGTCCTGACTTTC. This translates into CASSAPSGANVLTF. Combining the CDR3 with reference TRBV27 and TRBJ2-6 gives the whole variable domain EAQVTQNPRYLITVTGKKLTVTCSQNMNHEYMSWYRQDPGLGLRQIYYSMNVEVTDKGDVPEGYKVSRKEKRNFPLILESPSPNQTSLYFCASSAPSGANVLTFGAGSRLTVL.

V is TRBV11-2 and J is TRBJ1-1; no definite D call. The CDR3 loop spans 15 amino acids. With 6 bases removed from V and 0 bases from J, the gap between germline ends came to 14 bases. Per the germline V gene, CDR1 is SGHAT and CDR2 is FQNNGV. The chain's CDR3 is CASSPLQGLNTEAFF. CDR3 sequence (DNA): TGTGCCAGCAGTCCACTGCAAGGGCTGAACACTGAAGCTTTCTTT.

This clone showed up just once. This chain joins TRBV7-6 and TRBJ2-7; D is uncertain. Trimming stripped 5 bases from V and 0 bases from J, with 17 bases between. Germline V lookup: CDR1 SGHVS, CDR2 FNYEAQ. The CDR3 has 16 residues. CDR3 sequence (DNA): TGTGCCAGCAGCCCAACTGGGTCCTCGAGCTCCTACGAGCAGTACTTC. It yields the protein CASSPTGSSSSYEQYF.

The V gene is TRBV2, the J gene TRBJ2-7, with D unclear. There are 13 residues in the CDR3. The germline V and J ends were trimmed by 3 bases and 2 bases, with 8 bases remaining between them. Germline loops: CDR1 SNHLY, CDR2 FYNNEI. CDR3 in amino acids: CASSDTSPYEQYF. The CDR3 coding sequence is TGTGCCAGCAGTGATACCTCCCCCTACGAGCAGTACTTC.

The chain couples TRBV3-1 (or the pseudogene TRBV3-2) to TRBJ1-3; 7 nucleotides line up with TRBD1. With 0 bases clipped from V and 0 bases from J, the junction kept 11 bases outside the gene matches. The CDR3 is 19 residues long. Germline lookup yields CDR1 LGHDT and CDR2 YNNKEL (reference sequence). In DNA, the CDR3 is TGTGCCAGCAGCCAAGAAGGCGGCAGGGGGTCGCACTCTGGAAACACCATATATTTT. The encoded protein is CASSQEGGRGSHSGNTIYF.

The rearrangement links TRBV7-3 to TRBJ1-5; tentatively, D is TRBD1 (6 bases). The CDR3 covers 18 residues. V lost 1 base and J lost 0, with 16 bases in between. Germline CDR1 and CDR2: SGHTA and FQGTGA. The CDR3 nucleotides are TGTGCCAGCAGCTTAAAGGGGGAACAGCCGTATAGCAATCAGCCCCAGCATTTT. This codes for CASSLKGEQPYSNQPQHF.

This sequence joins TRBV2 and TRBJ2-1; 7 bases align to TRBD2. CDR1 is SNHLY, CDR2 FYNNEI, per germline. J lost 2 bases, V lost 11 bases, and 0 bases had no gene match. This CDR3 contains 11 residues. CDR3 nucleotides: TGTGCCGGGGGGGCCTACAATGAGCAGTTCTTC. This codes for CAGGAYNEQFF.

This chain links TRBV29-1 with TRBJ1-1, with TRBD1 matching over 7 bases. CDR3 size: 15 residues. Germline V gene lookup returns CDR1 SQVTM and CDR2 ANQGSEA. Trimming cost V 7 bases and J 4 bases; bases outside gene matches: 15. The CDR3 bases are TGCAGCGCATACGGGACAGCTTTCATGAGCACTGAAGCTTTCTTT. The encoded protein is CSAYGTAFMSTEAFF.

The chain links TRBV7-2 to TRBJ2-1, with D tentatively TRBD1 (6 bases). The CDR3 extends over 14 amino acids. Trimming shortened V by 5 bases and J by 1 base, and 9 bases separated the two germline ends. Germline lookup yields CDR1 SGHTA and CDR2 FQGNSA. The CDR3 region is CASSPQGSYNEQFF. The CDR3 nucleotides are TGTGCCAGCAGCCCACAGGGATCCTACAATGAGCAGTTCTTC.

The V call is TRBV28, the J call TRBJ2-7; no firm D call. CDR3 length: 14 amino acids. The V and J ends lost 2 bases and 4 bases respectively, with 12 bases between them. The germline CDR1 and CDR2 sequences are MDHEN and SYDVKM. CDR3 DNA sequence: TGTGCCAGCAGTTTAGGGCCGACCCGGTACGAGCAGTACTTC. Translating gives CASSLGPTRYEQYF. Complete variable domain (other parts from reference TRBV28 and TRBJ2-7): DVKVTQSSRYLVKRTGEKVFLECVQDMDHENMFWYRQDPGLGLRLIYFSYDVKMKEKGDIPEGYSVSREKKERFSLILESASTNQTSMYLCASSLGPTRYEQYFGPGTRLTVT.

The chain uses TRBV20-1 and TRBJ2-5, with D unresolved. In germline, CDR1 is DFQATT, CDR2 SNEGSKA (reference sequence). CDR3 size: 12 residues. Deletions cut 3 bases from V and 0 bases from J, with 5 bases between. The CDR3 nucleotides read TGCAGTGCTAGTGCAGACCAAGAGACCCAGTACTTC. Its protein product is CSASADQETQYF.

The chain joins TRBV5-6 to TRBJ2-7; D not certain. The germline V and J ends were trimmed by 0 bases and 1 base, with 5 bases remaining between them. This CDR3 has 13 residues. Germline values: CDR1 SGHDT, CDR2 YYEEEE. The DNA of the CDR3 is TGTGCCAGCAGCTTGGCGGTGTCCTACGAGCAGTACTTC. It codes for CASSLAVSYEQYF.

This chain joins TRBV5-4 and TRBJ1-1, with TRBD1 matching 7 bases. CDR1 and CDR2 (germline): SGHNT, YYREEE (reference sequence). V was pared by 4 bases and J by 5 bases, with 8 bases of the junction left unmatched. This CDR3 spans 14 amino acids. CDR3 sequence (DNA): TGTGCCAGCAGCGGTCAGACAGGGAGGACTGAAGCTTTCTTT. Translating gives CASSGQTGRTEAFF.

This chain joins TRBV5-5 and TRBJ1-1; D remains unclear. Trimming removed 4 bases from V and 5 bases from J, with 9 bases in between. Looked up from germline, CDR1 is SGHKS and CDR2 is YYEKEE (reference sequence). The CDR3 is made up of 12 amino acids. Here the CDR3 reads CASSRGGTEAFF. DNA of the CDR3: TGTGCCAGCAGCCGGGGAGGGACTGAAGCTTTCTTT.

This clone is a singleton in its sample. J is TRBJ1-2 and V is TRBV9, with no clear D. The V end was cut by 0 bases, the J end by 8 bases, with 11 bases between. The CDR3 totals 13 residues. Germline CDR1 and CDR2: SGDLS and YYNGEE. The CDR3 here is CASSVVGGYGYTF. CDR3 DNA: TGTGCCAGCAGCGTAGTGGGAGGGTACGGCTACACCTTC. Together with reference TRBV9 and TRBJ1-2, the CDR3 gives the full variable domain: DSGVTQTPKHLITATGQRVTLRCSPRSGDLSVYWYQQSLDQGLQFLIQYYNGEERAKGNILERFSAQQFPDLHSELNLSSLELGDSALYFCASSVVGGYGYTFGSGTRLTVV.

This clone turned up a few times. The chain has TRBV6-5 and TRBJ2-7; no clear D. Trimming stripped 0 bases from V and 1 base from J, with 7 bases between. This CDR3 contains 14 residues. CDR1 is MNHEY and CDR2 is SVGAGI in the germline V gene. The CDR3 DNA follows: TGTGCCAGCAGTTACTCCTTAGGATCCTACGAGCAGTACTTC. Protein product: CASSYSLGSYEQYF.

The rearrangement uses TRBV11-3 and TRBJ1-1, with TRBD1 identical over 8 bases. Looked up from germline, CDR1 is SGHNT and CDR2 is YENEEA. The J segment lost 5 bases and the V segment lost 3 bases, leaving 2 bases of the junction unmatched. The CDR3 sequence is 13 residues long. The CDR3 bases are TGTGCCAGCAGCTTTACAGGGGGAACTGAAGCTTTCTTT. Residues: CASSFTGGTEAFF. Drawing the rest from reference TRBV11-3 and TRBJ1-1, the complete variable domain is EAGVVQSPRYKIIEKKQPVAFWCNPISGHNTLYWYLQNLGQGPELLIRYENEEAVDDSQLPKDRFSAERLKGVDSTLKIQPAELGDSAVYLCASSFTGGTEAFFGQGTRLTVV.